This T cell receptor (beta chain) was recovered during a study of glioma-infiltrating T cells. Study-wide findings and caveats: Above-expected tissue-blood divergence occurred in all gliomas, most in low-grade ones. CDR3 overlap between tissue and blood was very small.

The CDR3 totals 15 residues. V lost 4 bases, J lost 7 bases, and 10 bases stayed unmatched. The germline V gene encodes CDR1 LNHDA and CDR2 SQIVND (reference sequence). TCR alpha and beta CDR3 regions were amplified from RNA using iRepertoire nested multiplex PCR. For one-step reverse transcription and amplification, roughly 95-450 ng of tissue mRNA or PBMC total RNA was used. Via MiXCR, TCRdb re-called the multiplex PCR reads, giving one row per CDR3 protein. This table holds about 130,000 distinct CDR3 sequences, roughly 20% found once. With respect to this clonotype: Its specificity is not known.

The sequence was obtained from a human donor with low-grade glioma or glioblastoma, undergoing nonglioma brain surgery, or in good health (not recorded which). This rearrangement joins TRBV19 to TRBJ2-7, with 10 bases identical to TRBD2. The source material was glioma tissue, nonneoplastic brain tissue, or PBMCs (not recorded which). The CDR3 loop is CASSTPGLANNEQYF. The DNA of the CDR3 is TGTGCCAGTAGTACGCCGGGACTAGCGAACAATGAGCAGTACTTC.